This entry describes one T cell receptor (beta chain). The antigen remains undetermined. Noted time point: healthy volunteer bleed at 6 weeks. Extraction yielded total RNA from whole blood (unfractionated). The V segment lost 5 bases and the J segment 5 bases; nucleotides outside the gene matches: 8. This CDR3 region has 14 residues. The data belong to a study of human T cells and chemical hapten exposure. What the library attached to individual cDNA molecules were unique molecular identifiers. TCRdb processed the RACE reads anew with MiXCR; each CDR3 protein has one entry. The data hold more than 75,000 distinct CDR3 sequences, with over 8.5% observed a single time. Whole-study findings and limits: The number of TCRs above 1 in 1000 frequency did not change after DPC sensitization.

The sequence came from a male donor in good health. Some clones in this sample may be carry-over from other donors' samples. Sequenced material: whole blood. The rearrangement joins TRBV12-3 or TRBV12-4 to TRBJ1-2; 7 positions match TRBD1. CDR3: CASSPDREGYGYTF. CDR3 nucleotide sequence: TGTGCCAGCAGTCCTGACAGGGAAGGATATGGCTACACCTTC.